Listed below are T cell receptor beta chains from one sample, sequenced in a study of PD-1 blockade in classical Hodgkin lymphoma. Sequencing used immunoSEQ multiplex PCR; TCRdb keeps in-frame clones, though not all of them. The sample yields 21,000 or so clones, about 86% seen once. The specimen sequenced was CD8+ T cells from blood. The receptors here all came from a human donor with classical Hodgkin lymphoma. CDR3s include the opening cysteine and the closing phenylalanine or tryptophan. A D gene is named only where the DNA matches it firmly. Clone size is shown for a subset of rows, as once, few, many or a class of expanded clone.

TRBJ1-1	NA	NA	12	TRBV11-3	TGTGCCAGCAGCGCCGGGGACACTGAAGCTTTCTTT	CASSAGDTEAFF
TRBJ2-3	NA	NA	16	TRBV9	TGTGCCAGCAGCGTAGCATTCTCCGGGAGAATAGATACGCAGTATTTT	CASSVAFSGRIDTQYF
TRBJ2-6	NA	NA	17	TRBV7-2	TGTGCCAGCAGCTTTTCCAGGTGGTCCTCTGGGGCCAACGTCCTGACTTTC	CASSFSRWSSGANVLTF
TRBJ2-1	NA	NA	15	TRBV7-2	TGTGCCAGCAGCTCCCGGGACAAATCCTACAATGAGCAGTTCTTC	CASSSRDKSYNEQFF
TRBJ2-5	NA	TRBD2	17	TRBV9	TGTGCCAGCAGCGTAGTCCCCAGCGCGGGGGTCCAAGAGACCCAGTACTTC	CASSVVPSAGVQETQYF
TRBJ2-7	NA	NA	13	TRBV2	TGTGCCAGCGCGGGACCCAATGAGAACGAGCAGTACTTC	CASAGPNENEQYF
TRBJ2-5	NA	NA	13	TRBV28	TGTGCCAGCAGTCCCCCAATGTGGGAGGCCCAGTACTTC	CASSPPMWEAQYF
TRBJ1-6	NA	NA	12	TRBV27	TGTGCCAGCAGCCCTATCAATTCACCCCTCCACTTT	CASSPINSPLHF
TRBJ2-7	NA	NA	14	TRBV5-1	TGCGCCAGCAGCTTGGGCAGGGGATTCTACGAGCAGTACTTC	CASSLGRGFYEQYF
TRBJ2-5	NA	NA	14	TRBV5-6	TGTGCCAGCAGCTATTATTCGACCAGGTGGACCCAGTACTTC	CASSYYSTRWTQYF
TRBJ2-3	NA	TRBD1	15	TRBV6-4	TGTGCCAGCAGTGTAGGGACAGGGGGAAAGGATACGCAGTATTTT	CASSVGTGGKDTQYF
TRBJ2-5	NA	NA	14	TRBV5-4	TGTGCCAGCAGCTTGGGGGGGGAGCAAGAGACCCAGTACTTC	CASSLGGEQETQYF
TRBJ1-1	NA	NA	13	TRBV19	TGTGCCAGTAGTATAGGGGGGAACACTGAAGCTTTCTTT	CASSIGGNTEAFF
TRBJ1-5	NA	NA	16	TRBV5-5	TGTGCCAGCAGCCAAGAAGGGACATCTTTCAATCAGCCCCAGCATTTT	CASSQEGTSFNQPQHF
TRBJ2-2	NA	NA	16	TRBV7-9	TGTGCCAGCAGCCGCCCCGGGGGGCCCGGCACCGGGGAGCTGTTTTTT	CASSRPGGPGTGELFF
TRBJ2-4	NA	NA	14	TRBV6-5	TGTGCCAGCAGTTACGTTGGAGCCAAAAACATTCAGTACTTC	CASSYVGAKNIQYF
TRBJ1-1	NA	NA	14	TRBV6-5	TGTGCCAGCAGGGTACAGTCGCTGAACACTGAAGCTTTCTTT	CASRVQSLNTEAFF
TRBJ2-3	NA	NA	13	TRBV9	TGTGCCAGCACAGGCGGCTACACAGATACGCAGTATTTT	CASTGGYTDTQYF
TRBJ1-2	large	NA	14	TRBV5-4	TGTGCCAGCAGCTCCGGTCCTGAGGGAGATGGCTACACCTTC	CASSSGPEGDGYTF
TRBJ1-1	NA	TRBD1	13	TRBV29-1	TGCAGCGTTTCGACAGGGGGCTTCACTGAAGCTTTCTTT	CSVSTGGFTEAFF
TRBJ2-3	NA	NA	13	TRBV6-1	TGTGCCAGCAGTGAAACGAACACAGATACGCAGTATTTT	CASSETNTDTQYF
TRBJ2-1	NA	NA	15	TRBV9	TGTGCCAGCAGCGTAGGGGGAATCCCGTACAATGAGCAGTTCTTC	CASSVGGIPYNEQFF
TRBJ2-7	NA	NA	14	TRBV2	TGTGCCAGCAGTGAAGCGCCAGGGGACTACGAGCAGTACTTC	CASSEAPGDYEQYF
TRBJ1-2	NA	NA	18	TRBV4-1	TGCGCCAGCAGCCAGTTGCGTAGGGAGGTAGGCGGAAGTTATGGCTACACCTTC	CASSQLRREVGGSYGYTF
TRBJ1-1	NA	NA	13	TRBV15	TGTGCCACCAGCCAACATGTCGGATCAGAAGCTTTCTTT	CATSQHVGSEAFF
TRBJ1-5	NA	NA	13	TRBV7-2	TGTGCCAGCAGCTTAGGGGCCGACCAGCCCCAGCATTTT	CASSLGADQPQHF
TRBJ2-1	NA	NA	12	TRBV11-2	TGTGCCAGCAGCCCCACCGGGAATGAGCAGTTCTTC	CASSPTGNEQFF
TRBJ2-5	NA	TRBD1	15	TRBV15	TGTGCCACCAGCAGCGAGGGACAGGCCCAAGAGACCCAGTACTTC	CATSSEGQAQETQYF
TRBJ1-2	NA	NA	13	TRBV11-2	TGTGCCAGCAGCTTCGCAGAAATCTATGGCTACACCTTC	CASSFAEIYGYTF
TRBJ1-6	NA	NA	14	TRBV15	TGTGCCACCAGCAGAGACGGGGGAAATTCACCCCTCCACTTT	CATSRDGGNSPLHF
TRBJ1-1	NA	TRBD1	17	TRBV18	TGTGCCAGCTCACCACCGGGGGGACAGGGTTTGGTCACTGAAGCTTTCTTT	CASSPPGGQGLVTEAFF
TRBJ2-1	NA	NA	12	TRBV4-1	TGCGCCAGCAGCCAAGATCCGGGGGAGCAGTTCTTC	CASSQDPGEQFF
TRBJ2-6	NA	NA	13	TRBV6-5	TGTGCCAGCAGGGAAACTGGGGCCAACGTCCTGACTTTC	CASRETGANVLTF
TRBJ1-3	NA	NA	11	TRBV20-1	TGCAGTGCTAGATGGGGAAACACCATATATTTT	CSARWGNTIYF
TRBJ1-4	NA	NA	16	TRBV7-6	TGTGCCAGCAGCTTAGGTTCGGCGGCCGAGGGTGAAAAACTGTTTTTT	CASSLGSAAEGEKLFF
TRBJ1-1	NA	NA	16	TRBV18	TGTGCCAGCTCACGGGCAAGGTTGGAGTGGAACACTGAAGCTTTCTTT	CASSRARLEWNTEAFF
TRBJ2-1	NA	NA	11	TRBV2	TGTGCCATTTCAGAAGAGAATGAGCAGTTCTTC	CAISEENEQFF
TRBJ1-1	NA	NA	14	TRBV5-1	TGCGCCAGCAGCCCCGTAGGCCTGAACACTGAAGCTTTCTTT	CASSPVGLNTEAFF
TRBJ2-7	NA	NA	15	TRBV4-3	TGCGCCAGCAGCCAGGGGCCTTCGGGGCTCTACGAGCAGTACTTC	CASSQGPSGLYEQYF
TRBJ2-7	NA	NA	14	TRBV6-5	TGTGCCAGCACATACAGGGGAGGCTCCTACGAGCAGTACTTC	CASTYRGGSYEQYF
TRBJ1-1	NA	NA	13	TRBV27	TGTGCCAGCAGTTTGAGACTAAACACTGAAGCTTTCTTT	CASSLRLNTEAFF
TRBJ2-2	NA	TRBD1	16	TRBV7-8	TGTGCCAGCAGCAAGTGGGACAGGGAGAACACCGGGGAGCTGTTTTTT	CASSKWDRENTGELFF
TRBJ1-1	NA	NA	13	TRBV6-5	TGTGCCAGCAGTTACGGGCCTAACACTGAAGCTTTCTTT	CASSYGPNTEAFF
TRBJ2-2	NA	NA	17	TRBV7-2	TGTGCCAGCAGCTTTGGGGTCAGGCTCCTGAACACCGGGGAGCTGTTTTTT	CASSFGVRLLNTGELFF
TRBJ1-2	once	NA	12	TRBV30	TGTGCCTGGGTACGGGGGAACTATGGCTACACCTTC	CAWVRGNYGYTF
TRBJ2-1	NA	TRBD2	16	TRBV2	TGTGCCAGCAGTCCGGGACTACCCTATGTTTCCAATGAGCAGTTCTTC	CASSPGLPYVSNEQFF
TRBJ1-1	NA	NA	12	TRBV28	TGTGCCAGCATGAGATGGAACACTGAAGCTTTCTTT	CASMRWNTEAFF
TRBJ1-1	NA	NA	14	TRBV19	TGTGCCAGTAGTATAGGGTCGGGCAACACTGAAGCTTTCTTT	CASSIGSGNTEAFF
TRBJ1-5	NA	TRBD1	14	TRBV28	TGTGCCAGCACGAAGACAGGGGGCGGGCAGCCCCAGCATTTT	CASTKTGGGQPQHF
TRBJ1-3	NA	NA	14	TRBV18	TGTGCCAGCTCACCACCGGGCAACCAGAACACCATATATTTT	CASSPPGNQNTIYF
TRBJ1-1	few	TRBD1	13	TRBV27	TGTGCCAGCAGTCGAATCACGGACAGGGAAGCTTTCTTT	CASSRITDREAFF
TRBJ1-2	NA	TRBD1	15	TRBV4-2	TGTGCCAGCAGCCATTCCAGGGACAGGGGGCAAGGCTACACCTTC	CASSHSRDRGQGYTF
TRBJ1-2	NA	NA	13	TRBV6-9	TGTGCCAGCAGCGATACAGGAAACTATGGCTACACCTTC	CASSDTGNYGYTF
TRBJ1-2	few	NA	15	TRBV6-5	TGTGCCTCCCGACAAGTGGGGGGCAGGGACTATGGCTACACCTTC	CASRQVGGRDYGYTF